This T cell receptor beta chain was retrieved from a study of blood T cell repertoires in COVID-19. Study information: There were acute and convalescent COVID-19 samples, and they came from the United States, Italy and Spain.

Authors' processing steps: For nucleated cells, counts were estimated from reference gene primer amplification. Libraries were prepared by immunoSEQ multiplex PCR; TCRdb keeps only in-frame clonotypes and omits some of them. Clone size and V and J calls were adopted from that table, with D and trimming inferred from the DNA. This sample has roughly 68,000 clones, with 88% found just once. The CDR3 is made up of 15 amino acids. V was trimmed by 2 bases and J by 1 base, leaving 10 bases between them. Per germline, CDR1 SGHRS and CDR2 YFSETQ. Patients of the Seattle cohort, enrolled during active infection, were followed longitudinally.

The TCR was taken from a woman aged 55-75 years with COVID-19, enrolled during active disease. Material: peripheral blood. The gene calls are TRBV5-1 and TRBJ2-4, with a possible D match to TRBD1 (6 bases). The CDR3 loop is CASSLQDRAKNIQYF. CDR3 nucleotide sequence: TGCGCCAGCAGCTTACAAGACAGGGCCAAAAACATTCAGTACTTC.